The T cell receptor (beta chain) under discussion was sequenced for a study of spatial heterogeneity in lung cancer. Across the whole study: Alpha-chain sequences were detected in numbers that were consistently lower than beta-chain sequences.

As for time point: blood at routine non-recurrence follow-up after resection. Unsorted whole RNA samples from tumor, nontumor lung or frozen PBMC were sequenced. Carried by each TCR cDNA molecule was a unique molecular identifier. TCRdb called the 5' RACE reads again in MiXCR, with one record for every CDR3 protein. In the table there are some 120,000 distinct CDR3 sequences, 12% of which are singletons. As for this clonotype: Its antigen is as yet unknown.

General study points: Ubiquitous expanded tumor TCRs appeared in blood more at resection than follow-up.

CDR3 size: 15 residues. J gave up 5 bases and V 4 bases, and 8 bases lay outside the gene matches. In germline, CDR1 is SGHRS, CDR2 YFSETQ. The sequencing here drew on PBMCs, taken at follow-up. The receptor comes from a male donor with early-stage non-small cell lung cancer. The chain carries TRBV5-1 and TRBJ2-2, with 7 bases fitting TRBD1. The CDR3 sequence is CASSLGGLRTGELFF. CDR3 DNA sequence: TGCGCCAGCAGCCTAGGGGGCCTGAGGACCGGGGAGCTGTTTTTT.